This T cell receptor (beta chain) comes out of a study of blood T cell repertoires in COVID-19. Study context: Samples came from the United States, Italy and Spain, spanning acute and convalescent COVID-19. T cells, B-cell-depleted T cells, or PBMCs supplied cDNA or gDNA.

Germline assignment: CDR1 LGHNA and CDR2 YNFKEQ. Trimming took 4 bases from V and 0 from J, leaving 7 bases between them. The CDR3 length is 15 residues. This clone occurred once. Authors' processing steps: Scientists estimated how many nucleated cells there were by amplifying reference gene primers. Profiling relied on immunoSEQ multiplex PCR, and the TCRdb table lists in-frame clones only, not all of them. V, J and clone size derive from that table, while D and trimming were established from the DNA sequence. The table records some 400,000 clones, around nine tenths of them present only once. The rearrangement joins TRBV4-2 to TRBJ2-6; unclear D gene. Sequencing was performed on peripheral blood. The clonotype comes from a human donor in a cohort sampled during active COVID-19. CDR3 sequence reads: CASSPSDSGANVLTF. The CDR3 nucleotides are TGTGCCAGCAGCCCCAGCGACTCTGGGGCCAACGTCCTGACTTTC.